Presented here are 20 T cell receptor beta chains from one specimen sequenced in a study of blood T cells in healthy people across ages. Using a J-beta primer mix together with a sample-barcoded 5' primer, a second PCR was run for roughly 6 to 12 cycles. TCRdb independently ran MiXCR on the 5' RACE reads; one entry per CDR3 protein. The sample holds hundreds of thousands of distinct CDR3 sequences, roughly 49% seen once. Sample: blood. The receptor set was obtained from a woman aged 60 to 75 in good health.

This clonotype showed up just a few times. The chain employs TRBV7-2 and TRBJ2-7; D unclear. This CDR3 comprises 14 residues. The V gene's germline CDR1 is SGHTA and CDR2 FQGNSA. Trimming stripped 5 bases from V and 5 bases from J, with 16 bases between. CDR3: CASSLHPWADEQYF. The CDR3 DNA follows: TGTGCCAGCAGCCTCCATCCTTGGGCGGACGAGCAGTACTTC.

V is TRBV6-4 and J is TRBJ1-2, with D perhaps TRBD1 (6 bases). V shed 3 bases and J shed 0 bases, with 14 bases lying between them. CDR3 length: 16 amino acids. CDR1 is MRHNA, CDR2 SNTAGT, per germline. The CDR3 region has the DNA TGTGCCAGCAGTGATACCGCGGGACAACCTAACTATGGCTACACCTTC. Translated: CASSDTAGQPNYGYTF.

This clonotype is a singleton in its sample. This chain connects TRBV18 to TRBJ2-7, with D possibly being TRBD2 (5 bases). Between the trimmed V and J ends, which lost 3 bases and 7 bases, there was a span of 16 bases. The germline V gene has CDR1 KGHSH and CDR2 LQKENI. The CDR3 is made up of 14 amino acids. CDR3 bases: TGTGCCAGCTCACCGGTCCCGAGCGGCAATGAGCAGTACTTC. Translated: CASSPVPSGNEQYF. Using reference TRBV18 and TRBJ2-7 for the parts outside the CDR3, the full variable domain is NAGVMQNPRHLVRRRGQEARLRCSPMKGHSHVYWYRQLPEEGLKFMVYLQKENIIDESGMPKERFSAEFPKEGPSILRIQQVVRGDSAAYFCASSPVPSGNEQYFGPGTRLTVT.

The genes are TRBV27 and TRBJ2-3; 12 bases are a match to TRBD1. CDR3 length equals 15 residues. V shed 3 bases and J 6 bases; nucleotides not matched to a gene: 4. CDR1 MNHEY and CDR2 SMNVEV come from the germline V gene (reference sequence). CDR3 residues: CASSFGTGGSDTQYF. In DNA, the CDR3 is TGTGCCAGCAGTTTCGGGACAGGGGGCTCGGATACGCAGTATTTT.

This chain uses TRBV6-1 with TRBJ2-1; D unresolved. Germline lookup yields CDR1 MNHNS and CDR2 SASEGT. V was shortened by 8 bases and J by 0 bases, with 11 bases between the two germline ends. The CDR3 is 14 amino acids. The CDR3 protein is CASGRHSSYNEQFF. CDR3 in DNA: TGTGCCAGCGGGCGGCACAGCTCCTACAATGAGCAGTTCTTC.

V is TRBV7-2 and J is TRBJ2-3; D is perhaps TRBD2 (5 bases). Germline CDR1 SGHTA, CDR2 FQGNSA. The CDR3 loop spans 12 amino acids. The V and J ends lost 4 bases and 11 bases respectively, with 13 bases between them. The CDR3 spells CASSSFNGRQYF. In DNA, the CDR3 is TGTGCCAGCAGCTCCTTCAATGGGAGGCAGTATTTT.

About this clonotype itself: At one boundary the junction diverges from the germline segment, which might be a read error. The chain carries TRBV27 and TRBJ2-1; TRBD1 or TRBD2 may be the D gene (7 bases each). Germline CDR1 MNHEY, CDR2 SMNVEV (reference sequence). The CDR3 loop spans 16 amino acids. This CDR3 is CASSLQWRRGGNEQFF. The CDR3 DNA follows: TGTGCCAGCAGTTTACAATGGCGCAGGGGGGGGAATGAGCAGTTCTTT.

The chain uses TRBV5-1 and TRBJ2-3; 11 positions agree with TRBD2. The CDR3 loop spans 16 amino acids. Germline loops: CDR1 SGHRS, CDR2 YFSETQ. With 4 bases clipped from V and 0 bases from J, the junction kept 4 bases outside the gene matches. The DNA of the CDR3 is TGCGCCAGCAGCATAGGGACTAGCGGAAGCACAGATACGCAGTATTTT. Amino acids: CASSIGTSGSTDTQYF.

V usage is TRBV20-1 and J usage is TRBJ2-3; 8 nucleotides align to TRBD2. The CDR3 consists of 13 residues. Germline loops: CDR1 DFQATT, CDR2 SNEGSKA (reference sequence). CDR3 residues: CTAGLAGSNTQYF. CDR3 DNA: TGCACCGCGGGGTTAGCGGGGTCAAATACGCAGTATTTT.

This clonotype has ten or more counts. The chain joins TRBV9 to TRBJ2-2; 7 nucleotides line up with TRBD1. V was clipped by 3 bases and J by 1 base; unmatched bases: 6. CDR1 SGDLS and CDR2 YYNGEE come from the germline V gene. The CDR3 spans 16 residues. DNA for the CDR3: TGTGCCAGCAGCGACAGCAGGACAGGGAACACCGGGGAGCTGTTTTTT. Its translation: CASSDSRTGNTGELFF.

The genes are TRBV5-6 and TRBJ2-7; D gene uncertain. Germline CDR1 SGHDT, CDR2 YYEEEE. There are 12 residues in the CDR3. V was shortened by 4 bases and J by 1 base, with 6 bases between the two germline ends. CDR3 in DNA: TGTGCCAGCAGCCATAAGTCCTACGAGCAGTACTTC. Encoded protein: CASSHKSYEQYF.

There are a few counts of this clonotype. This chain links TRBV6-5 with TRBJ2-3, with TRBD1 matching 8 bases. Germline CDR1 reads MNHEY; CDR2 reads SVGAGI. The CDR3 extends over 14 amino acids. V was clipped by 6 bases and J by 4 bases; unmatched bases: 6. The CDR3 DNA reads as TGTGCCAGCAGCTCAGGGGGCTTGGCAGATACGCAGTATTTT. It specifies CASSSGGLADTQYF.

This chain joins TRBV5-8 and TRBJ2-1, with TRBD1 matching 8 bases. The ends lost 1 base at V and 4 bases at J; junction bases unmatched: 10. Germline V gene sequence: CDR1 SGHTS, CDR2 YDEGEE. The CDR3 sequence is 17 residues long. The CDR3 region has the DNA TGTGCCAGCAGCTTGCCCGGGACAGGTAGAGGTTACAATGAGCAGTTCTTC. This codes for CASSLPGTGRGYNEQFF. The whole variable domain, remainder taken from reference TRBV5-8 and TRBJ2-1, is EAGVTQSPTHLIKTRGQQATLRCSPISGHTSVYWYQQALGLGLQFLLWYDEGEERNRGNFPPRFSGRQFPNYSSELNVNALELEDSALYLCASSLPGTGRGYNEQFFGPGTRLTVL.

A few counts support this clonotype. This chain connects TRBV29-1 to TRBJ2-3; possible D gene TRBD1, 6 bases. Trimming removed 7 bases at V and 6 bases at J, with 14 bases between. Germline V lookup: CDR1 SQVTM, CDR2 ANQGSEA. The length of the CDR3 is 12 residues. The CDR3 nucleotides are TGCAGCGCTTCAGGGGCGTGGGATACGCAGTATTTT. This codes for CSASGAWDTQYF.

This clonotype was counted a few times. V gene TRBV7-8 combines with J gene TRBJ2-3; 13 bases line up with TRBD2. The CDR3 sequence is 16 residues long. Germline CDR1 reads SGHVS; CDR2 reads FQNEAQ. Unmatched junction bases numbered 5, after V lost 4 bases and J lost 4 bases. CDR3 sequence: CASSSGTSGASDTQYF. CDR3 DNA sequence: TGTGCCAGCAGCTCCGGGACTAGCGGGGCGTCAGATACGCAGTATTTT.

This clonotype turned up a few times. The rearrangement links TRBV15 to TRBJ2-7; D possibly corresponds to TRBD1 (5 bases). This CDR3 spans 16 amino acids. Trimming removed 1 base from V and 1 base from J, with 14 bases in between. Germline V gives CDR1 LNHNV, CDR2 YYDKDF (reference sequence). The CDR3 DNA reads as TGTGCCACCAGCAGAGGAGAAGGGGCTTATTCCTACGAGCAGTACTTC. Protein sequence: CATSRGEGAYSYEQYF. The variable domain in full, with the rest retrieved from reference TRBV15 and TRBJ2-7, is DAMVIQNPRYQVTQFGKPVTLSCSQTLNHNVMYWYQQKSSQAPKLLFHYYDKDFNNEADTPDNFQSRRPNTSFCFLDIRSPGLGDTAMYLCATSRGEGAYSYEQYFGPGTRLTVT.

The V and J genes are TRBV6-7 and TRBJ2-1, with D possibly matching TRBD2 (5 bases). TRBV6-7 belongs to the ORF category, with a function that is uncertain. The CDR3 sequence is 14 residues long. Trimming removed 2 bases at V and 4 bases at J, with 9 bases between. CDR3 residues: CASSYAGVYNEQFF. Written as DNA, the CDR3 is TGTGCCAGCAGTTACGCGGGCGTTTACAATGAGCAGTTCTTC.

This clonotype was recorded a few times. This chain uses TRBV5-1 with TRBJ2-1; D remains unclear. V lost 3 bases and J 9 bases, leaving 13 bases between the germline ends. This CDR3 has 13 amino acids. From germline, CDR1 is SGHRS and CDR2 YFSETQ. CDR3 loop: CASSYGWDTEQFF. The CDR3 coding sequence is TGCGCCAGCAGCTATGGTTGGGATACTGAGCAGTTCTTC.

This rearrangement joins TRBV15 to TRBJ2-2; D remains ambiguous. V gave up 8 bases and J gave up 4 bases, with 8 bases separating them. This CDR3 contains 12 residues. CDR1 is LNHNV and CDR2 is YYDKDF in the germline V gene (reference sequence). The CDR3 DNA is TGTGCCACCCCACTGAGCACCGGGGAGCTGTTTTTT. Translation gives CATPLSTGELFF.

This clonotype has just a few counts. The rearrangement links TRBV5-1 to TRBJ2-3; either TRBD1 or TRBD2 may supply D (5 bases each). V lost 0 bases and J 2 bases, leaving 13 bases between the germline ends. Per the germline V gene, CDR1 is SGHRS and CDR2 is YFSETQ. The length of the CDR3 is 16 residues. CDR3 DNA: TGCGCCAGCAGCTTGGCCCCGGGGCAATTCACAGATACGCAGTATTTT. Translated: CASSLAPGQFTDTQYF.